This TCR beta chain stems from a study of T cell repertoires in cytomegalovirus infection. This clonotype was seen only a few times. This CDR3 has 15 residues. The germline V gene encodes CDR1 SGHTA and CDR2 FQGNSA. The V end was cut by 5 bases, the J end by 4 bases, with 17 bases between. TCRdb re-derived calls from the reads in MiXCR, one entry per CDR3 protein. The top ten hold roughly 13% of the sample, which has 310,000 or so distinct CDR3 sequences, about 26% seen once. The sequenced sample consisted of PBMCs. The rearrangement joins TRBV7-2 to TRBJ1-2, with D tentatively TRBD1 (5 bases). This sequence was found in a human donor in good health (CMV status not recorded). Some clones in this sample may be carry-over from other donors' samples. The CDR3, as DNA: TGTGCCAGCAGCCCCTGGACAATGCCTAGCTATGGCTACACCTTC. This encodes CASSPWTMPSYGYTF.